A single sample is the source of the 20 T cell receptor beta chains below, sequenced in a study of identical twins. One entry per CDR3 protein, called by TCRdb with MiXCR from the 5' RACE reads. The sample records roughly 480,000 distinct CDR3 sequences, roughly 24% being singletons. The data were also submitted as part of a second study, on T cells expressing NK-cell markers.

The sample consisted of CD4+ T cells sorted from blood. Source of these receptors: a woman younger than 30 in good health.

The chain has TRBV25-1 and TRBJ2-1; 7 nucleotides agree with TRBD1. The CDR3 is 13 residues long. The germline gives CDR1 MGHDK, CDR2 SYGVNS. CDR3 loop: CASGTATYNEQFF. In DNA, the CDR3 is TGTGCTTCCGGGACAGCCACCTACAATGAGCAGTTCTTC.

This clonotype has just a few counts. The chain recombines TRBV29-1 with TRBJ1-1, with TRBD1 matching over 7 bases. CDR1 and CDR2 (germline): SQVTM, ANQGSEA. CDR3 length: 13 amino acids. With V trimmed by 7 bases and J by 6 bases, 11 bases remained unmatched. The CDR3 nucleotides read TGCAGCGCTGGGACAGCCCCAGAGGCTGAAGCTTTCTTT. It codes for CSAGTAPEAEAFF.

V and J are TRBV18 and TRBJ2-1; D remains ambiguous. Trimming removed 5 bases from V and 5 bases from J, with 7 bases in between. The germline V gene has CDR1 KGHSH and CDR2 LQKENI. This CDR3 is 12 amino acids long. The CDR3 protein is CASSMGNNEQFF. The CDR3 DNA follows: TGTGCCAGCTCAATGGGAAACAATGAGCAGTTCTTC.

The gene calls are TRBV7-3 and TRBJ2-1; D is possibly TRBD1 (7 bases). Trimming took off 4 bases at V and 7 bases at J, with 17 bases between the two ends. The CDR3 is made up of 15 amino acids. Per germline, CDR1 SGHTA and CDR2 FQGTGA. DNA for the CDR3: TGTGCCAGCAGCTCCCAGGGGGGCTCGGGTAATGAGCAGTTCTTC. Its protein product is CASSSQGGSGNEQFF.

Only a few counts were recorded for this clonotype. The chain carries TRBV6-2 or TRBV6-3 and TRBJ1-5, with 8 nucleotides matching TRBD1. J was trimmed by 1 base and V by 2 bases; bases with no gene match: 4. The CDR3 loop spans 16 amino acids. Germline V lookup: CDR1 MNHEY, CDR2 SVGEGT. The CDR3 sequence: CASSYAGGPSNQPQHF. Written as DNA, the CDR3 is TGTGCCAGCAGTTACGCAGGGGGCCCAAGCAATCAGCCCCAGCATTTT.

The chain carries TRBV7-9 and TRBJ2-7; D unresolved. Trimming shortened V by 2 bases and J by 6 bases, and 8 bases separated the two germline ends. This CDR3 contains 12 residues. The germline CDR1 and CDR2 sequences are SEHNR and FQNEAQ (reference sequence). In DNA form, the CDR3 reads TGTGCCAGCAGCTTAAGTCGCCTCGAGCAGTACTTC. It is translated as CASSLSRLEQYF. The full variable domain, with the rest looked up from reference TRBV7-9 and TRBJ2-7, is DTGVSQNPRHKITKRGQNVTFRCDPISEHNRLYWYRQTLGQGPEFLTYFQNEAQLEKSRLLSDRFSAERPKGSFSTLEIQRTEQGDSAMYLCASSLSRLEQYFGPGTRLTVT.

V is TRBV20-1 and J is TRBJ2-7, with TRBD1 identical over 12 bases. Trimming cost V 1 base and J 6 bases; bases outside gene matches: 1. Germline lookup yields CDR1 DFQATT and CDR2 SNEGSKA (reference sequence). This CDR3 region has 13 residues. The CDR3 loop is CSARGDRGREQYF. As DNA, the CDR3 is TGCAGTGCTAGAGGGGACAGGGGGCGCGAGCAGTACTTC.

This clonotype was found a few times. V and J are TRBV20-1 and TRBJ2-3, with 8 bases matching TRBD2. Per germline, CDR1 DFQATT and CDR2 SNEGSKA (reference sequence). V lost 3 bases to trimming and J lost 6 bases; unmatched junction nucleotides: 5. CDR3 length: 13 amino acids. In DNA, the CDR3 is TGCAGTGCTAGTTTCGGGAGGGCTGATACGCAGTATTTT. Its protein is CSASFGRADTQYF.

This clonotype occurred a few times. The V call is TRBV10-3, the J call TRBJ1-5, with 9 nucleotides matching TRBD1. The CDR3 is 14 amino acids. V dropped 6 bases and J dropped 4; count of bases not matched to a gene: 4. Per the germline V gene, CDR1 is ENHRY and CDR2 is SYGVKD. CDR3 in amino acids: CAISRQGGNQPQHF. The CDR3 DNA is TGTGCCATCAGCAGACAGGGGGGGAATCAGCCCCAGCATTTT.

This clonotype was observed many times. J is TRBJ2-7 and V is TRBV29-1; D not resolved. Germline CDR1 is SQVTM and CDR2 is ANQGSEA. The ends were cut back, 2 bases at V and 3 bases at J, with 5 bases in the middle. CDR3 length equals 11 residues. CDR3 sequence reads: CSVEQNYEQYF. The DNA for the CDR3 is TGCAGCGTTGAACAGAACTACGAGCAGTACTTC.

This clonotype occurred a few times. The chain links TRBV20-1 to TRBJ2-3; TRBD2 aligns across 10 bases. This CDR3 spans 15 amino acids. V trimming: 6 bases; J trimming: 3 bases; junction bases outside the gene matches: 9. CDR1 is DFQATT, CDR2 SNEGSKA, per germline (reference sequence). The CDR3 DNA reads TGCAGTGCCCTACCCCCTAGCGGGAGTACAGATACGCAGTATTTT. Translation: CSALPPSGSTDTQYF.

This chain connects TRBV5-1 to TRBJ1-6; D is unclear. Trimming left V 4 bases short and J 7 bases short, with 9 bases between. In germline, CDR1 is SGHRS, CDR2 YFSETQ. The CDR3 extends over 13 amino acids. CDR3 DNA: TGCGCCAGCAGCGTAACAGTAAATTCACCCCTCCACTTT. Translating gives CASSVTVNSPLHF.

This clonotype was recorded a few times. The chain couples TRBV20-1 to TRBJ1-2; tentatively, D is TRBD1 (5 bases). Germline lookup yields CDR1 DFQATT and CDR2 SNEGSKA (reference sequence). Trimming took 1 base from V and 3 from J, leaving 12 bases between them. The CDR3 contains 14 residues. CDR3 sequence reads: CSARVTGGDYGYTF. As DNA, the CDR3 is TGCAGTGCTAGAGTGACGGGGGGAGACTATGGCTACACCTTC.

The genes are TRBV9 and TRBJ2-2; possibly TRBD1 or TRBD2 for D (6 bases each). This CDR3 spans 15 amino acids. V lost 3 bases, J lost 5 bases, and 14 bases lay in between. The germline gives CDR1 SGDLS, CDR2 YYNGEE. The CDR3 spells CASSGPGAQTGELFF. CDR3 nucleotides: TGTGCCAGCAGCGGCCCGGGGGCGCAGACCGGGGAGCTGTTTTTT. Using reference TRBV9 and TRBJ2-2 for the parts outside the CDR3, the full variable domain is DSGVTQTPKHLITATGQRVTLRCSPRSGDLSVYWYQQSLDQGLQFLIQYYNGEERAKGNILERFSAQQFPDLHSELNLSSLELGDSALYFCASSGPGAQTGELFFGEGSRLTVL.

The chain is built from TRBV30 and TRBJ2-5, with D possibly called TRBD1 or TRBD2 (5 bases each). CDR1 is GTSNPN and CDR2 is SVGIG in the germline V gene (reference sequence). The V and J ends lost 8 bases and 2 bases respectively, with 9 bases between them. The CDR3 runs to 11 residues. This CDR3 is CAGGTQETQYF. CDR3 DNA sequence: TGTGCCGGGGGAACACAAGAGACCCAGTACTTC.

The J gene is TRBJ2-7, the V gene TRBV7-2; maybe TRBD2 (6 bases). This CDR3 is built from 15 residues. Trimming shortened V by 6 bases and J by 0 bases, and 15 bases separated the two germline ends. Germline lookup yields CDR1 SGHTA and CDR2 FQGNSA. The CDR3 region is CASRATRDFSYEQYF. CDR3 DNA: TGTGCCAGCAGAGCTACTCGGGACTTCTCCTACGAGCAGTACTTC.

There are a few counts of this clonotype. The chain couples TRBV6-1 to TRBJ2-7; 8 bases agree with TRBD2. V was pared by 5 bases and J by 2 bases, with 14 bases of the junction left unmatched. The CDR3 length is 17 residues. Germline CDR1 reads MNHNS; CDR2 reads SASEGT. CDR3 protein: CASSSPGSLAATYEQYF. The CDR3 DNA reads as TGTGCCAGCAGTAGCCCCGGGTCACTAGCGGCGACCTACGAGCAGTACTTC.

This rearrangement joins TRBV6-1 to TRBJ2-3; D uncertain. This CDR3 is 13 amino acids long. Trimming left V 4 bases short and J 2 bases short, with 7 bases between. Germline values: CDR1 MNHNS, CDR2 SASEGT. The CDR3 DNA sequence: TGTGCCAGCAGTGGACCCCACACAGATACGCAGTATTTT. This sequence encodes CASSGPHTDTQYF.

The chain recombines TRBV30 with TRBJ2-7; TRBD2 agrees at 9 bases. V gave up 3 bases and J gave up 2 bases; unmatched junction bases: 8. Germline V gives CDR1 GTSNPN, CDR2 SVGIG (reference sequence). The CDR3 runs to 15 residues. The CDR3 loop is CAWRRWTSATYEQYF. CDR3 coding DNA: TGTGCCTGGAGGAGGTGGACTAGCGCGACCTACGAGCAGTACTTC.

This clonotype was recorded a few times. The V gene is TRBV7-6, the J gene TRBJ1-1; weak D call: TRBD1 (5 bases). The V gene's germline CDR1 is SGHVS and CDR2 FNYEAQ. V lost 2 bases to trimming and J lost 8 bases, with 15 bases between them. The CDR3 runs to 14 residues. This CDR3 reads CASSLRDGEREAFF. DNA for the CDR3: TGTGCCAGCAGCTTACGGGACGGAGAAAGAGAAGCTTTCTTT.